The 30 T cell receptor beta chains presented below share a single source sample, sequenced in a study of shared clonotypes between healthy human individuals. The repertoire was sequenced with immunoSEQ multiplex PCR; TCRdb's copy has only in-frame clones and lacks some. Altogether approximately 2.1 million clones are present, approximately 93% being singletons, with the ten largest covering 0.39%. Material: naive CD4+ T cells from PBMCs. Noted subset: CD45RA+ positively selected. The receptors come from a man aged 18 to 30 in good health. Some clones in this sample may be carry-over from other donors' samples.

The rearrangement joins TRBV28 to TRBJ1-2; 8 positions agree with TRBD1. Unmatched junction bases numbered 5, after V lost 6 bases and J lost 2 bases. CDR3 length: 14 residues. Germline CDR1 reads MDHEN; CDR2 reads SYDVKM. DNA for the CDR3: TGTGCCAGCAGCCCAAGGACAGGGAACTATGGCTACACCTTC. Translated, it gives CASSPRTGNYGYTF.

The chain combines TRBV5-4 with TRBJ2-3, with 8 bases aligning to TRBD2. V shed 4 bases, J shed 3 bases, and the junction held 13 bases outside the gene matches. This CDR3 contains 17 residues. Germline V gene data show CDR1 as SGHNT and CDR2 as YYREEE (reference sequence). This CDR3 is CASSRPEPGGRTDTQYF. The CDR3 bases are TGTGCCAGCAGCCGACCAGAGCCGGGAGGGCGGACAGATACGCAGTATTTT.

The chain couples TRBV19 to TRBJ2-7; 7 bases map to TRBD2. V dropped 2 bases and J dropped 7; count of bases not matched to a gene: 2. Germline assignment: CDR1 LNHDA and CDR2 SQIVND (reference sequence). CDR3 length equals 12 residues. DNA for the CDR3: TGTGCCAGTAGTATACCCGGGGGGGAGCAGTACTTC. Translating it yields CASSIPGGEQYF.

This clone was counted a single time. Written as DNA, the CDR3 is TGCGCCAGCAGCCCCGGGACAGGGCGGGGGAACACTGAAGCTTTCTTT. Residues: CASSPGTGRGNTEAFF. The chain employs TRBV5-1 and TRBJ1-1; 9 nucleotides line up with TRBD1. The CDR3 is 16 amino acids. CDR1 SGHRS and CDR2 YFSETQ come from the germline V gene. With 4 bases clipped from V and 1 base from J, the junction kept 8 bases outside the gene matches.

The gene calls are TRBV5-6 and TRBJ2-7; D is uncertain. Germline V gene data show CDR1 as SGHDT and CDR2 as YYEEEE. V lost 4 bases and J 0 bases, leaving 8 bases between the germline ends. The CDR3 covers 13 residues. The CDR3 DNA reads TGTGCCAGCAGCGCGCGGTCCTCCTACGAGCAGTACTTC. This gives the protein CASSARSSYEQYF.

This rearrangement joins TRBV4-2 to TRBJ2-5, with 8 bases matching TRBD1. This CDR3 region has 17 residues. The germline V gene has CDR1 LGHNA and CDR2 YNFKEQ. Trimming took 0 bases from V and 3 from J; bases not matched to a gene: 9. This CDR3 is CASSQDPPGTGEETQYF. CDR3 sequence (DNA): TGTGCCAGCAGCCAAGATCCCCCCGGGACAGGTGAAGAGACCCAGTACTTC.

About this clone itself: The same CDR3 also results from other DNA sequences found in this sample. The chain has TRBV7-8 and TRBJ1-2; D not certain. Germline-derived CDR1 and CDR2 are SGHVS and FQNEAQ. Between the trimmed V and J ends, which lost 5 bases and 0 bases, there was a span of 10 bases. This CDR3 contains 14 residues. The CDR3 DNA is TGTGCCAGCAGCCGGACTGGGTCTAACTATGGCTACACCTTC. Amino acid sequence: CASSRTGSNYGYTF. Complete variable domain (other parts from reference TRBV7-8 and TRBJ1-2): GAGVSQSPRYKVAKRGQDVALRCDPISGHVSLFWYQQALGQGPEFLTYFQNEAQLDKSGLPSDRFFAERPEGSVSTLKIQRTQQEDSAVYLCASSRTGSNYGYTFGSGTRLTVV.

The chain carries TRBV30 and TRBJ2-3, with D hard to call. The germline V gene encodes CDR1 GTSNPN and CDR2 SVGIG (reference sequence). Trimming removed 5 bases from V and 5 bases from J, with 17 bases in between. The CDR3 contains 14 residues. CDR3 in DNA: TGTGCCTGGGGTACGGCGGATAATCTAGATACGCAGTATTTT. This sequence encodes CAWGTADNLDTQYF.

The chain employs TRBV9 and TRBJ1-1, with 8 bases that match TRBD1. The CDR3 covers 14 residues. CDR1 is SGDLS, CDR2 YYNGEE, per germline. J was trimmed by 6 bases and V by 3 bases; bases with no gene match: 7. Written as DNA, the CDR3 is TGTGCCAGCAGCGGAACAGGGGGTCGGTCTGAAGCTTTCTTT. Amino acid sequence: CASSGTGGRSEAFF.

Of note for this clone: This CDR3 is also generated by other DNA sequences in the sample. CDR3 sequence: CASSPGGATNEKLFF. The CDR3 region has the DNA TGTGCCAGCAGCCCGGGGGGGGCAACTAATGAAAAACTGTTTTTT. The chain employs TRBV28 and TRBJ1-4, with TRBD1 as a possible D gene (5 bases). Germline-derived CDR1 and CDR2 are MDHEN and SYDVKM. The CDR3 covers 15 residues. V shed 6 bases and J shed 0 bases, with 11 bases lying between them. Supplemented by reference TRBV28 and TRBJ1-4, the full variable domain reads DVKVTQSSRYLVKRTGEKVFLECVQDMDHENMFWYRQDPGLGLRLIYFSYDVKMKEKGDIPEGYSVSREKKERFSLILESASTNQTSMYLCASSPGGATNEKLFFGSGTQLSVL.

V gene TRBV25-1 combines with J gene TRBJ1-3; D not certain. Germline lookup yields CDR1 MGHDK and CDR2 SYGVNS. V was clipped by 6 bases and J by 3 bases, with 6 bases between them. The CDR3 totals 12 residues. The CDR3 nucleotides read TGTGCCAGCAGCGACATTGGAAACACCATATATTTT. Its translation is CASSDIGNTIYF.

Written as DNA, the CDR3 is TGTGCCAGCAGGAAACATGACTCCTACGAGCAGTACTTC. This encodes CASRKHDSYEQYF. The chain recombines TRBV27 with TRBJ2-7; D is unclear. Trimming stripped 6 bases from V and 0 bases from J, with 9 bases between. Germline V gene data show CDR1 as MNHEY and CDR2 as SMNVEV (reference sequence). The CDR3 spans 13 residues.

The rearrangement links TRBV11-2 to TRBJ2-7, with 16 bases fitting TRBD2. Germline loops: CDR1 SGHAT, CDR2 FQNNGV. Unmatched junction bases numbered 3, after V lost 5 bases and J lost 2 bases. The CDR3 extends over 16 amino acids. CDR3 sequence reads: CASSHGTSGRAYEQYF. CDR3 nucleotides: TGTGCCAGCAGCCACGGGACTAGCGGGAGGGCCTACGAGCAGTACTTC.

The CDR3 loop is CASSEGTSVRYF. In DNA, the CDR3 is TGTGCCAGCAGTGAAGGGACTAGCGTACGGTACTTC. The genes are TRBV6-1 and TRBJ2-7; 9 bases line up with TRBD2. The CDR3 has 12 amino acids. Looked up from germline, CDR1 is MNHNS and CDR2 is SASEGT. V shed 1 base, J shed 12 bases, and the junction held 4 bases outside the gene matches.

The CDR3 loop is CASSKSVAGSGNEQFF. The CDR3 DNA follows: TGTGCCAGTAGTAAGAGCGTGGCGGGAAGCGGGAATGAGCAGTTCTTC. The chain is built from TRBV19 and TRBJ2-1, with a possible D match to TRBD2 (6 bases). The CDR3 extends over 16 amino acids. Germline loops: CDR1 LNHDA, CDR2 SQIVND (reference sequence). Trimming shortened V by 4 bases and J by 7 bases, and 20 bases separated the two germline ends.

The V and J genes are TRBV18 and TRBJ2-3; D might be TRBD1 (5 bases). CDR1 is KGHSH, CDR2 LQKENI, per germline. Between the trimmed V and J ends, which lost 2 bases and 6 bases, there was a span of 18 bases. The CDR3 is 16 residues long. The CDR3 is CASSPVRQGLFDTQYF. In nucleotides, the CDR3 is TGTGCCAGCTCACCAGTCCGGCAGGGCCTTTTTGATACGCAGTATTTT. The complete variable domain, with remaining parts taken from reference TRBV18 and TRBJ2-3, reads NAGVMQNPRHLVRRRGQEARLRCSPMKGHSHVYWYRQLPEEGLKFMVYLQKENIIDESGMPKERFSAEFPKEGPSILRIQQVVRGDSAAYFCASSPVRQGLFDTQYFGPGTRLTVL.

Concerning this clone: Other DNA sequences in this specimen translate into the identical CDR3. The chain employs TRBV18 and TRBJ2-3, with TRBD1 matching over 10 bases. Germline CDR1 KGHSH, CDR2 LQKENI. CDR3 length: 15 amino acids. V lost 3 bases and J lost 2; bases outside the gene matches: 2. The CDR3 DNA is TGTGCCAGCTCACCGGGACAGGGGAACACAGATACGCAGTATTTT. It specifies CASSPGQGNTDTQYF.

V gene TRBV19 combines with J gene TRBJ1-1; TRBD1 agrees at 7 bases. Germline CDR1 and CDR2: LNHDA and SQIVND (reference sequence). Unmatched junction bases numbered 7, after V lost 5 bases and J lost 1 base. CDR3 size: 15 residues. CDR3 protein: CASSLRQGANTEAFF. The CDR3 DNA reads TGTGCCAGTAGTTTAAGACAGGGTGCGAACACTGAAGCTTTCTTT.

The J gene is TRBJ2-7, the V gene TRBV2; 7 positions match TRBD1. The CDR3 runs 15 residues. The germline V gene encodes CDR1 SNHLY and CDR2 FYNNEI. With V trimmed by 3 bases and J by 5 bases, 10 bases remained unmatched. The CDR3 region is CASSEPGQDGDEQYF. For the CDR3, the DNA is TGTGCCAGCAGTGAGCCCGGACAGGATGGGGACGAGCAGTACTTC.

V usage is TRBV7-9 and J usage is TRBJ2-7; D might be TRBD1 (6 bases). Germline V lookup: CDR1 SEHNR, CDR2 FQNEAQ (reference sequence). This CDR3 comprises 15 residues. With 5 bases removed from V and 0 bases from J, the gap between germline ends came to 14 bases. CDR3 nucleotide sequence: TGTGCCAGCAGCAAAACAGGGCGGTTCTCCTACGAGCAGTACTTC. Translation: CASSKTGRFSYEQYF.

The chain is built from TRBV7-9 and TRBJ2-3, with D unresolved. Germline V gene sequence: CDR1 SEHNR, CDR2 FQNEAQ (reference sequence). The CDR3 totals 15 residues. V lost 5 bases and J lost 2, with 14 bases in between. The DNA of the CDR3 is TGTGCCAGCAGCCTAGGACGGAAGTCCACAGATACGCAGTATTTT. Translating gives CASSLGRKSTDTQYF.

This sequence joins TRBV29-1 and TRBJ2-7; 7 bases agree with TRBD1. Losses at the gene ends were 1 base for V and 4 bases for J; bases not matched to a gene: 13. Germline-derived CDR1 and CDR2 are SQVTM and ANQGSEA. CDR3 length: 16 residues. The CDR3: CSVEGSLPGQRYEQYF. CDR3 DNA sequence: TGCAGCGTTGAAGGATCCCTTCCGGGACAGAGATACGAGCAGTACTTC.

Comment on this clone: The sample holds other DNA sequences that translate to the same CDR3. The J gene is TRBJ2-5, the V gene TRBV5-1, with a possible D match to TRBD1 (6 bases). Trimming took off 3 bases at V and 5 bases at J, with 11 bases between the two ends. Germline-derived CDR1 and CDR2 are SGHRS and YFSETQ. There are 13 residues in the CDR3. The CDR3, as DNA: TGCGCCAGCAGCTGGGGGCTCCGGGAGACCCAGTACTTC. Amino acids: CASSWGLRETQYF.

The chain has TRBV18 and TRBJ2-1, with D maybe TRBD2 (6 bases). Germline CDR1 is KGHSH and CDR2 is LQKENI. The V end lost 3 bases, the J end lost 8 bases, and 20 bases lay between the germline ends. CDR3 size: 16 residues. For the CDR3, the DNA is TGTGCCAGCTCACCGTTGGGCGGATCCTCGGGAGATGAGCAGTTCTTC. Translating gives CASSPLGGSSGDEQFF.

The chain uses TRBV27 and TRBJ2-7, with D possibly matching TRBD1 (5 bases). V dropped 4 bases and J dropped 3 bases, with 10 bases sitting between them. Germline loops: CDR1 MNHEY, CDR2 SMNVEV (reference sequence). The CDR3 extends over 13 amino acids. The CDR3 DNA sequence: TGTGCCAGCAGTTCCCACGACAGCTACGAGCAGTACTTC. Translated, it gives CASSSHDSYEQYF.

DNA for the CDR3: TGTGCCAGCAGCCAAGTGGGCTGGGGACAGGGGGCGCGTGGCTACACCTTC. This sequence encodes CASSQVGWGQGARGYTF. This sequence joins TRBV14 and TRBJ1-2; 12 bases line up with TRBD1. Trimming cost V 1 base and J 7 bases; bases outside gene matches: 10. Germline loops: CDR1 SGHDN, CDR2 FVKESK. There are 17 residues in the CDR3.

The chain has TRBV28 and TRBJ1-2; a possible D gene is TRBD1 (5 bases). V gave up 7 bases and J gave up 1 base, with 10 bases separating them. This CDR3 region has 13 residues. CDR1 is MDHEN and CDR2 is SYDVKM in the germline V gene. Here the CDR3 reads CASISTDNYGYTF. The CDR3 coding sequence is TGTGCCAGCATCTCGACAGATAACTATGGCTACACCTTC.

The V and J genes are TRBV19 and TRBJ2-2, with D perhaps assigned TRBD1 or TRBD2 (6 bases each). The V end was cut by 7 bases, the J end by 7 bases, with 19 bases between. The V gene's germline CDR1 is LNHDA and CDR2 SQIVND (reference sequence). The CDR3 is made up of 15 amino acids. The CDR3 reads CASTFRLGGVGELFF. The CDR3 DNA sequence: TGTGCCAGTACCTTCCGACTAGGGGGAGTCGGGGAGCTGTTTTTT.

The gene calls are TRBV9 and TRBJ2-3; TRBD2 matches at 7 bases. V gave up 4 bases and J gave up 6 bases; unmatched junction bases: 11. CDR3 size: 15 residues. Germline CDR1 is SGDLS and CDR2 is YYNGEE. CDR3 amino acids: CASSPGRARSDTQYF. The CDR3 region has the DNA TGTGCCAGCAGCCCTGGGAGGGCCAGGTCGGATACGCAGTATTTT.

This chain connects TRBV28 to TRBJ2-1; TRBD1 matches at 7 bases. Trimming removed 5 bases from V and 0 bases from J; junction bases left unmatched: 7. This CDR3 is built from 16 residues. CDR1 and CDR2 (germline): MDHEN, SYDVKM. This chain's CDR3 is CASSPRGQRSYNEQFF. The CDR3 coding sequence is TGTGCCAGCAGTCCTCGGGGACAGCGCTCCTACAATGAGCAGTTCTTC.